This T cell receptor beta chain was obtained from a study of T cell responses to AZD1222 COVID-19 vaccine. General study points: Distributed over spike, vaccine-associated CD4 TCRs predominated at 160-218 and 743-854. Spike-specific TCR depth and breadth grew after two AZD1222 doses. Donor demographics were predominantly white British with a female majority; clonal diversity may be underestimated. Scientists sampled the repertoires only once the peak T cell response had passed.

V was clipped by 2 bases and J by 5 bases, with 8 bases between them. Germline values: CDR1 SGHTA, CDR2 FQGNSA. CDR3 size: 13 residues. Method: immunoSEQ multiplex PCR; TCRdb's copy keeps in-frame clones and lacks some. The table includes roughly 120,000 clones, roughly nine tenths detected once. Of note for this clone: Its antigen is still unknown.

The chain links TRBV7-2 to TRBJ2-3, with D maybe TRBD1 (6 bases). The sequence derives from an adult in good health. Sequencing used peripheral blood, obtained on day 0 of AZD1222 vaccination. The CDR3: CASSLRGQDTQYF. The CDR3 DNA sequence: TGTGCCAGCAGCTTAAGGGGACAAGATACGCAGTATTTT.